Listed here is a single T cell receptor (beta chain). These data originate in a study of T cells expressing NK-cell markers. The CDR3 is 13 amino acids. In germline, CDR1 is SGHRS, CDR2 YFSETQ. TCRdb derives one entry per CDR3 protein from the 5' RACE reads, leaving out DNA. The table for this sample gives 200,000 to 300,000 distinct CDR3 sequences. The chain recombines TRBV5-1 with TRBJ1-4; there is no DNA to check the TCRdb D call of TRBD1. The sequence derives from a young man in good health. The specimen was blood T cells: a sorted CD56 or NKG2C T cell subset, CD4+ or CD8+ T cells, or bulk PBMC T cells (not recorded which). The CDR3: CASSSDGAGELFF.